This entry features one T cell receptor beta chain sequence. The table came from immunoSEQ multiplex PCR; TCRdb's copy has only in-frame clones and leaves some out. The sample's table shows approximately 190,000 clones. This specimen belongs to a study of control samples from healthy donors and cancer patients. The CDR3 is 17 amino acids. Germline loops: CDR1 PRHDT, CDR2 FYEKMQ (reference sequence). V was cut by 4 bases and J by 11 bases, with 29 bases left in between. The sequence came from a young woman in good health. V gene TRBV13 combines with J gene TRBJ1-1; D gene uncertain. The source material was blood. The CDR3 region is CASSSFGSAPTVPKAFF. CDR3 bases: TGTGCCAGCAGCTCTTTTGGCTCTGCCCCCACTGTGCCGAAGGCTTTCTTT. Filled out from reference TRBV13 and TRBJ1-1, the complete variable domain reads AAGVIQSPRHLIKEKRETATLKCYPIPRHDTVYWYQQGPGQDPQFLISFYEKMQSDKGSIPDRFSAQQFSDYHSELNMSSLELGDSALYFCASSSFGSAPTVPKAFFGQGTRLTVV.